This T cell receptor beta chain was sequenced in a study of sequential checkpoint blockade in melanoma. At the level of the study: Each arm's sequence ended with maintenance nivolumab.

The protocol was immunoSEQ multiplex PCR, while the TCRdb copy is restricted to in-frame clones and leaves out a portion. The top ten clones hold under 20% of a sample with about 18,000 clones, around 68% of them seen once. Indicated treatment: randomized to nivolumab then ipilimumab (arm A) or the reverse (arm B). PBMC sorting kept live CD3+CD8+ cells without CD19 or CD56. Germline values: CDR1 SEHNR, CDR2 FQNEAQ (reference sequence). Trimming left V 5 bases short and J 8 bases short, with 21 bases between. The CDR3 runs 16 residues. This specimen was CD8+ T cells sorted from blood (inferred from file names), taken from a patient given nivolumab and ipilimumab in sequence. The rearrangement joins TRBV7-9 to TRBJ1-4, with D maybe TRBD1 (5 bases). The receptor was derived from a human donor with melanoma. The CDR3 DNA reads TGTGCCAGCAGCCCCCTCGGGGGGGGAGTCCGAGAAAAACTGTTTTTT. Protein: CASSPLGGGVREKLFF.